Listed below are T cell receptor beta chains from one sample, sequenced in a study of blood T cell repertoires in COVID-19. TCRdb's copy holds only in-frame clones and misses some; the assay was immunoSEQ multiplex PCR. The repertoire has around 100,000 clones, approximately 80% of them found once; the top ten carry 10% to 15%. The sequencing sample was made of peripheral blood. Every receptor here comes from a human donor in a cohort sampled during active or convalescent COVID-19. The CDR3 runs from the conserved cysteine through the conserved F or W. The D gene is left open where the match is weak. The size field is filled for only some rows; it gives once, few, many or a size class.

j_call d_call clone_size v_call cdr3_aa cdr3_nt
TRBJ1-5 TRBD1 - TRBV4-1 CASSQLDLIPGGQPQHF TGCGCCAGCAGCCAACTAGATTTAATCCCAGGGGGTCAGCCCCAGCATTTT
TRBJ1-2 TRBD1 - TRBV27 CASSSRTGALNYGYTF TGTGCCAGCAGTTCCCGGACAGGGGCCCTTAACTATGGCTACACCTTC
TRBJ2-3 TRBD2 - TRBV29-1 CSVVVSGGTDTQYF TGCAGCGTTGTTGTTAGCGGGGGTACAGATACGCAGTATTTT
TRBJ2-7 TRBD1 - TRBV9 CASSVGRDRGYEQYF TGTGCCAGCAGCGTAGGGAGGGACAGGGGATACGAGCAGTACTTC
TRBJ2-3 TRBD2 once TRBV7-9 CASSLVASGGADTQYF TGTGCCAGCAGCTTAGTAGCTAGCGGGGGGGCGGATACGCAGTATTTT
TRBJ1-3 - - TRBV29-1 CSVLTGRSGNTIYF TGCAGCGTCTTGACAGGAAGGTCTGGAAACACCATATATTTT
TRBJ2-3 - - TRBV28 CASSSPRVGSADTQYF TGTGCCAGCAGTTCCCCAAGGGTGGGGAGCGCAGATACGCAGTATTTT
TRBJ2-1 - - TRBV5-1 CASSLQNNEQFF TGCGCCAGCAGCTTACAAAACAATGAGCAGTTCTTC
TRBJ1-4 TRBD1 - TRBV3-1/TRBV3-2 CASRSGTANEKLFF TGTGCGAGCAGATCCGGGACAGCTAATGAAAAACTGTTTTTT
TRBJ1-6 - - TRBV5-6 CASKAGTRDSPLHF TGTGCCAGCAAAGCCGGGACACGGGATTCACCCCTCCACTTT
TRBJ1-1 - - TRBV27 CASSLFLRGENTEAFF TGTGCCAGCAGTTTATTCCTCAGGGGAGAGAACACTGAAGCTTTCTTT
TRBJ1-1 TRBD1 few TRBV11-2 CASDRGRGYTEAFF TGTGCCAGCGACAGGGGACGGGGTTACACTGAAGCTTTCTTT
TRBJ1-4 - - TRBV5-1 CASSILGPGTNEKLFF TGCGCCAGCAGCATACTTGGGCCCGGAACTAATGAAAAACTGTTTTTT
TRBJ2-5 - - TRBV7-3 CASSAQGEETQYF TGTGCCAGCAGCGCCCAGGGCGAAGAGACCCAGTACTTC
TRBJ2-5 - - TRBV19 CASRTAGQETQYF TGTGCCAGTAGGACAGCCGGGCAAGAGACCCAGTACTTC
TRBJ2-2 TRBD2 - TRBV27 CASSFWSGGAPRGELFF TGTGCCAGCAGTTTTTGGTCCGGGGGGGCCCCCCGAGGGGAGCTGTTTTTT
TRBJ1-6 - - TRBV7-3 CASSFQRNSPLHF TGTGCCAGCAGCTTTCAGCGGAATTCACCCCTCCACTTT
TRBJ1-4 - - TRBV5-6 CASRPSQGMANEKLFF TGTGCCAGCAGACCTTCACAGGGAATGGCTAATGAAAAACTGTTTTTT
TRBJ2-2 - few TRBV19 CASKGRGTGELFF TGTGCCAGTAAAGGACGGGGAACCGGGGAGCTGTTTTTT
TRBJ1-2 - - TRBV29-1 CSVSQGNYGYTF TGCAGCGTTTCCCAGGGGAACTATGGCTACACCTTC
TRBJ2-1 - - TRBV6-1 CASSEVTGWDEQFF TGTGCCAGCAGTGAAGTAACAGGGTGGGATGAGCAGTTCTTC
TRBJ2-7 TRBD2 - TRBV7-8 CASSLGTSGGVYEQYF TGTGCCAGCAGCTTAGGAACTAGCGGGGGGGTCTACGAGCAGTACTTC
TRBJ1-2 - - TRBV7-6 CASSLDRYGYTF TGTGCCAGCAGCTTAGATCGCTATGGCTACACCTTC
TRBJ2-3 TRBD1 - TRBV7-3 CASSLQGGLSLDTQYF TGTGCCAGCAGCTTACAAGGGGGCTTAAGTCTAGATACGCAGTATTTT
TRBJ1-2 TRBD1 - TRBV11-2 CASSRDRKDGYTF TGTGCCAGCAGCAGGGACAGGAAAGATGGCTACACCTTC
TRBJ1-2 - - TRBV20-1 CSATKNYGYTF TGCAGTGCCACAAAGAACTATGGCTACACCTTC
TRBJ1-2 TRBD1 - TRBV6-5 CASSAGQGVYGYTF TGTGCCAGCAGCGCCGGACAGGGGGTCTATGGCTACACCTTC
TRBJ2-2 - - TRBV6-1 CASSEASGWTGELFF TGTGCCAGCAGTGAAGCCTCAGGGTGGACCGGGGAGCTGTTTTTT
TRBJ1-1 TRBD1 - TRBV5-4 CASSQGARVTEAFF TGTGCCAGCAGTCAGGGGGCCAGGGTCACTGAAGCTTTCTTT
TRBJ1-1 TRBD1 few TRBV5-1 CASSPGTENTEAFF TGCGCCAGCAGCCCCGGGACAGAAAACACTGAAGCTTTCTTT
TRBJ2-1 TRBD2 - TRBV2 CASSESSGRGANNEQFF TGTGCCAGCAGTGAGTCCTCGGGGCGGGGGGCAAACAATGAGCAGTTCTTC
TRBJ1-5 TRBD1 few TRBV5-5 CASGQGASNQPQHF TGTGCCAGCGGACAGGGGGCGAGCAATCAGCCCCAGCATTTT
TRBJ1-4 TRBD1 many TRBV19 CASSTLDRVGKEKLFF TGTGCCAGTAGTACTCTGGACAGGGTTGGAAAGGAAAAACTGTTTTTT
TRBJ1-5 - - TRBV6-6 CASSRTVNQPQHF TGTGCCAGCAGTAGGACAGTTAATCAGCCCCAGCATTTT
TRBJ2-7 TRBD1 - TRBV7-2 CASSAPGQGRYEQYF TGTGCCAGCAGCGCGCCGGGACAGGGACGATACGAGCAGTACTTC
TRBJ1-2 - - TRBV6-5 CASSYDSTNYGYTF TGTGCCAGCAGTTACGACAGCACTAACTATGGCTACACCTTC
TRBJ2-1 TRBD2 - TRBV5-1 CASSLVPLAGPNEQFF TGCGCCAGCAGCTTGGTACCACTAGCGGGGCCCAATGAGCAGTTCTTC
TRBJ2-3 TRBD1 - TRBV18 CASSHTGGADTQYF TGTGCCAGCTCACACACAGGGGGCGCAGATACGCAGTATTTT
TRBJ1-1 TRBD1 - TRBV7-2 CASSFQGQPSEAFF TGTGCCAGCAGCTTCCAGGGACAGCCTTCTGAAGCTTTCTTT
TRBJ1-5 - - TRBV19 CASRRHRDNQPQHF TGTGCCAGTAGAAGACACAGGGACAATCAGCCCCAGCATTTT
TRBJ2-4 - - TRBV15 CATSRDLQGRDIQYF TGTGCCACCAGCAGAGATTTACAGGGAAGGGACATTCAGTACTTC
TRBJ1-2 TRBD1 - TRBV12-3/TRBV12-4 CASSLEGARGYTF TGTGCCAGCAGTTTAGAGGGGGCGCGAGGCTACACCTTC
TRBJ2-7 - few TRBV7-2 CASSFLDGGTYEQYF TGTGCCAGCAGCTTCCTGGACGGGGGAACCTACGAGCAGTACTTC
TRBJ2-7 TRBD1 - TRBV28 CASPTGGSYEQYF TGTGCCAGCCCGACAGGGGGGTCCTACGAGCAGTACTTC
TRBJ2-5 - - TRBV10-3 CAISSGAETQYF TGTGCCATCAGCTCAGGGGCAGAGACCCAGTACTTC
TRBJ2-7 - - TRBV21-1 CASQILGAGHSYEQYF TGTGCCAGCCAGATCTTAGGAGCGGGGCACTCCTACGAGCAGTACTTC